Following are 28 T cell receptor beta chains from one sample sequenced in a study of cytomegalovirus exposure and HLA in healthy donors. The PCR contained 60 Vbeta and 13 Jbeta primers. Sequencing used immunoSEQ multiplex PCR; TCRdb keeps in-frame clones, though not all of them. Here the sample spans about 99,000 clones, about three quarters being singletons. The material sequenced was PBMCs. The source is a young woman in good health and CMV-seropositive.

The chain joins TRBV20-1 to TRBJ2-3; no reliable D call. The germline V and J ends were trimmed by 8 bases and 4 bases, with 7 bases remaining between them. The germline gives CDR1 DFQATT, CDR2 SNEGSKA (reference sequence). CDR3 length equals 10 residues. As DNA, the CDR3 is TGCAGTCCAGTCGCAGATACGCAGTATTTT. This codes for CSPVADTQYF.

The V and J genes are TRBV30 and TRBJ2-2; possibly TRBD1 for D (5 bases). V was pared by 4 bases and J by 7 bases, with 13 bases between. Germline loops: CDR1 GTSNPN, CDR2 SVGIG (reference sequence). CDR3 length: 13 amino acids. The DNA of the CDR3 is TGTGCCTGGAAGTGGGGCCCCAGCGGGGAGCTGTTTTTT. Translating gives CAWKWGPSGELFF.

The chain recombines TRBV5-6 with TRBJ2-3, with a possible D match to TRBD2 (6 bases). V gave up 9 bases and J gave up 4 bases, with 15 bases separating them. Germline V lookup: CDR1 SGHDT, CDR2 YYEEEE. The CDR3 length is 13 residues. The DNA of the CDR3 is TGTGCCACCCGGGCGGGAATAGCAGATACGCAGTATTTT. Translation gives CATRAGIADTQYF.

This clone was observed a handful of times. The CDR3 coding sequence is TGCGCCAGCAGTGAGGTAGCGGGAGGAGGTACCGGGGAGCTGTTTTTT. Residues: CASSEVAGGGTGELFF. The chain uses TRBV10-2 and TRBJ2-2, with 10 bases fitting TRBD2. The trim removed 2 bases at V and 5 bases at J, leaving 5 bases unmatched. The germline V gene has CDR1 WSHSY and CDR2 SAAADI. The CDR3 is 16 amino acids.

The V and J genes are TRBV2 and TRBJ1-1; D call uncertain. The germline V gene encodes CDR1 SNHLY and CDR2 FYNNEI. CDR3 length: 15 amino acids. Between the trimmed V and J ends, which lost 9 bases and 0 bases, there was a span of 17 bases. The CDR3 DNA is TGTGCCAGTGACTCCACCCTTGGAGTGAACACTGAAGCTTTCTTT. This encodes CASDSTLGVNTEAFF.

The rearrangement uses TRBV21-1 and TRBJ2-7; TRBD2, as called in the table, went unchecked against the DNA. TRBV21-1 is a recognized pseudogene. There are 15 residues in the CDR3. CDR3 sequence reads: CASSRRLAGAHEQYF. CDR3 nucleotides: TGTGCCAGCAGCCGCCGACTAGCGGGAGCCCACGAGCAGTACTTC.

As to this clone: Other DNA sequences from this sample encode an identical CDR3 as well. The chain couples TRBV5-6 to TRBJ2-7; no reliable D call. This CDR3 has 11 residues. The V gene lost 4 bases and the J gene lost 6 bases, with 8 bases spanning the gap. CDR1 is SGHDT and CDR2 is YYEEEE in the germline V gene. This chain's CDR3 is CASSIRSEQYF. The CDR3 DNA reads TGTGCCAGCAGCATCCGGTCCGAGCAGTACTTC.

The chain uses TRBV2 and TRBJ2-4, with 8 bases matching TRBD2. The trim removed 6 bases at V and 3 bases at J, leaving 10 bases unmatched. Germline V lookup: CDR1 SNHLY, CDR2 FYNNEI. The CDR3 loop spans 16 amino acids. CDR3 sequence (DNA): TGTGCCAGCAGACCCGGAGCGGGAGTTGGCAAAAACATTCAGTACTTC. Protein sequence: CASRPGAGVGKNIQYF.

The V call is TRBV5-1, the J call TRBJ2-1; D unresolved. V gave up 3 bases and J gave up 6 bases, with 10 bases separating them. There are 13 residues in the CDR3. Germline loops: CDR1 SGHRS, CDR2 YFSETQ. The CDR3 bases are TGCGCCAGCAGCTCCGCTCTGGCCAATGAGCAGTTCTTC. It codes for CASSSALANEQFF.

This rearrangement joins TRBV6-5 to TRBJ2-2; a possible D gene is TRBD2 (5 bases). Trimming cost V 0 bases and J 1 base, with 9 bases left between them. The CDR3 is 16 amino acids. Germline V gene lookup returns CDR1 MNHEY and CDR2 SVGAGI. The CDR3 is CASSYSGGLNTGELFF. Here the CDR3 DNA reads TGTGCCAGCAGTTACTCAGGAGGTTTGAACACCGGGGAGCTGTTTTTT.

This chain uses TRBV19 with TRBJ2-7; possible D gene TRBD1, 5 bases. Germline CDR1 reads LNHDA; CDR2 reads SQIVND (reference sequence). Trimming stripped 3 bases from V and 3 bases from J, with 9 bases between. The CDR3 sequence is 13 residues long. CDR3 nucleotides: TGTGCCAGTAGTATTGGACACTACTACGAGCAGTACTTC. Translated: CASSIGHYYEQYF.

This chain links TRBV28 with TRBJ1-2; D not certain. Per germline, CDR1 MDHEN and CDR2 SYDVKM. CDR3 length: 12 residues. Between the trimmed V and J ends, which lost 5 bases and 1 base, there was a span of 5 bases. The CDR3 DNA follows: TGTGCCAGCAGTATCAATAACTATGGCTACACCTTC. Translating it yields CASSINNYGYTF.

The V gene is TRBV11-2, the J gene TRBJ2-1, with D tentatively TRBD1 (6 bases). Deletions cut 5 bases from V and 4 bases from J, with 9 bases between. This CDR3 has 13 residues. Per the germline V gene, CDR1 is SGHAT and CDR2 is FQNNGV. CDR3 sequence: CASSLGQYNEQFF. The CDR3 DNA sequence: TGTGCCAGCAGCCTCGGACAGTACAATGAGCAGTTCTTC.

J is TRBJ1-1 and V is TRBV6-5; tentative D call: TRBD1 (5 bases). CDR1 and CDR2 from the germline V gene are MNHEY and SVGAGI. V was pared by 6 bases and J by 1 base, with 15 bases between. The CDR3 runs to 15 residues. The DNA of the CDR3 is TGTGCCAGCAGCTCCCCCGGACAAAAGAACACTGAAGCTTTCTTT. It codes for CASSSPGQKNTEAFF.

The chain joins TRBV9 to TRBJ2-1, with D possibly TRBD2 on 5 matching bases. CDR1 is SGDLS, CDR2 YYNGEE, per germline. V lost 0 bases, J lost 6 bases, and 10 bases lay in between. There are 14 residues in the CDR3. Here the CDR3 reads CASSVASLSNEQFF. CDR3 DNA sequence: TGTGCCAGCAGCGTAGCTAGCTTATCCAATGAGCAGTTCTTC.

This clone was detected a few times. The rearrangement uses TRBV2 and TRBJ2-7; a weak D match, TRBD1 (5 bases). Germline values: CDR1 SNHLY, CDR2 FYNNEI. Trimming stripped 11 bases from V and 3 bases from J, with 20 bases between. The CDR3 spans 14 residues. DNA of the CDR3: TGTGCCGATGGATTGGGGCAGGGCAGCTACGAGCAGTACTTC. Amino acids: CADGLGQGSYEQYF.

This chain links TRBV6-5 with TRBJ1-1, with D unresolved. The CDR3 length is 12 residues. V was cut by 5 bases and J by 1 base, with 5 bases left in between. Germline CDR1 and CDR2: MNHEY and SVGAGI. CDR3 protein: CASSQKNTEAFF. The CDR3 coding sequence is TGTGCCAGCAGTCAGAAGAACACTGAAGCTTTCTTT.

To note about this clone: At one end the junction does not follow the germline gene, possibly because of a read error. V and J are TRBV10-3 and TRBJ2-5; 11 nucleotides match TRBD2. Germline loops: CDR1 ENHRY, CDR2 SYGVKD. This CDR3 is 18 amino acids long. The CDR3 bases are TGTGCCATCAGTCCTAGCGGGAGGTCGGTGGGGGGTCAAGGGACCCAGTACTTC. Its translation: CAISPSGRSVGGQGTQYF.

V and J are TRBV2 and TRBJ1-5, with D hard to call. Germline V gene sequence: CDR1 SNHLY, CDR2 FYNNEI. The CDR3 contains 14 residues. Trimming took 7 bases from V and 1 from J, leaving 11 bases between them. The CDR3 protein is CASTRDLSNQPQHF. CDR3 nucleotide sequence: TGTGCCAGCACCCGAGACTTAAGCAATCAGCCCCAGCATTTT.

The chain employs TRBV6-5 and TRBJ1-4; TRBD1 might be the D (6 bases). V was cut by 8 bases and J by 5 bases, with 9 bases left in between. There are 12 residues in the CDR3. Germline CDR1 and CDR2: MNHEY and SVGAGI. In DNA form, the CDR3 reads TGTGCCAGCCTGGGGGCGAATGAAAAACTGTTTTTT. Translating it yields CASLGANEKLFF.

V is TRBV28 and J is TRBJ1-1, with TRBD1 matching 7 bases. V shed 2 bases, J shed 6 bases, and the junction held 6 bases outside the gene matches. CDR1 is MDHEN and CDR2 is SYDVKM in the germline V gene. This CDR3 comprises 14 residues. CDR3 DNA sequence: TGTGCCAGCAGTTTAACAGGGGAAAGCGCTGAAGCTTTCTTT. Amino acids: CASSLTGESAEAFF.

This chain connects TRBV27 to TRBJ2-7; 11 nucleotides align to TRBD2. The CDR3 is 16 residues long. The germline V gene encodes CDR1 MNHEY and CDR2 SMNVEV (reference sequence). The V segment lost 5 bases and the J segment 3 bases; nucleotides outside the gene matches: 9. This CDR3 reads CASSAGEGLAVYEQYF. The CDR3 DNA reads TGTGCCAGCAGTGCGGGGGAGGGACTAGCGGTCTACGAGCAGTACTTC.

The rearrangement joins TRBV6-5 to TRBJ1-6; possibly TRBD1 for D (5 bases). V dropped 6 bases and J dropped 4 bases, with 7 bases sitting between them. The germline V gene encodes CDR1 MNHEY and CDR2 SVGAGI. This CDR3 contains 13 residues. The DNA of the CDR3 is TGTGCCAGCAGCCGACAGTATAATTCACCCCTCCACTTT. As protein: CASSRQYNSPLHF.

The CDR3, as DNA: TGTGCCAGCAGCTTAGCGAGCGCCTACTACGAGCAGTACTTC. This translates into CASSLASAYYEQYF. The chain carries TRBV7-2 and TRBJ2-7; D remains unclear. The V gene's germline CDR1 is SGHTA and CDR2 FQGNSA. The CDR3 covers 14 residues. Trimming cost V 0 bases and J 3 bases, with 9 bases left between them.

The V gene is TRBV28, the J gene TRBJ2-7, with 9 positions matching TRBD2. Germline V gene lookup returns CDR1 MDHEN and CDR2 SYDVKM. This CDR3 has 13 amino acids. V lost 7 bases to trimming and J lost 3 bases; unmatched junction nucleotides: 4. The CDR3 loop is CASTSGDDYEQYF. The CDR3 bases are TGTGCCAGCACTAGCGGGGATGACTACGAGCAGTACTTC.

A few counts support this clone. This rearrangement joins TRBV5-4 to TRBJ1-5; 7 positions agree with TRBD1. V was pared by 9 bases and J by 5 bases, with 8 bases of the junction left unmatched. The CDR3 runs to 13 residues. Germline CDR1 is SGHNT and CDR2 is YYREEE (reference sequence). The CDR3 loop is CANSRGPDQPQHF. Written as DNA, the CDR3 is TGTGCCAACTCAAGGGGGCCGGATCAGCCCCAGCATTTT.

This clone turned up a few times. This rearrangement joins TRBV2 to TRBJ1-1; unclear D gene. Germline CDR1 SNHLY, CDR2 FYNNEI. Deletions cut 4 bases from V and 3 bases from J, with 12 bases between. CDR3 length: 14 amino acids. CDR3 sequence reads: CASSVAGEDTEAFF. The CDR3 coding sequence is TGTGCCAGCAGTGTGGCCGGGGAGGACACTGAAGCTTTCTTT.

This clone occurred a few times. This chain connects TRBV18 to TRBJ2-1; D is unresolved. Trimming stripped 3 bases from V and 3 bases from J, with 15 bases between. Germline CDR1 KGHSH, CDR2 LQKENI. This CDR3 is 16 amino acids long. CDR3 residues: CASSPPWRVDYNEQFF. The CDR3 DNA sequence: TGTGCCAGCTCACCTCCCTGGAGAGTGGACTACAATGAGCAGTTCTTC.